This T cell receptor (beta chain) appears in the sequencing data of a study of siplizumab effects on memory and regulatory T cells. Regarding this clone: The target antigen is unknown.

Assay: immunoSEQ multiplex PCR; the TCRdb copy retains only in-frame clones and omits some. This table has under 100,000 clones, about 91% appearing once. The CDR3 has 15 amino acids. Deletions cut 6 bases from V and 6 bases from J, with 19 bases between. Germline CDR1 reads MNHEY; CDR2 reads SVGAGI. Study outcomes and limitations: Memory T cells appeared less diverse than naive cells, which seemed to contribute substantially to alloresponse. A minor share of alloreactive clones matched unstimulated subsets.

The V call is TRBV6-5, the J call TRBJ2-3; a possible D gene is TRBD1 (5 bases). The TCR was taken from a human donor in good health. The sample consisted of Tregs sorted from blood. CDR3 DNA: TGTGCCAGCAGGAAAGCGAGACAGTCTGTGGATACGCAGTATTTT. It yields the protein CASRKARQSVDTQYF.